These T cell receptor beta chains were read from a single sample in a study of blood T cell repertoires in COVID-19. The data were produced by immunoSEQ multiplex PCR, yet TCRdb's version contains in-frame clones alone and is incomplete. This table has 150,000 to 200,000 clones, approximately 84% appearing once. The sequenced sample consisted of PBMCs or T cells enriched from blood (not recorded which). These receptors were collected from a man aged 40-50 years who had recovered from COVID-19. CDR3s include the opening cysteine and the closing phenylalanine or tryptophan. Each record gives: CDR3 DNA, CDR3 protein, J gene, clone size, V gene, D gene. The D gene is left open where the match is weak. Size is omitted from some rows. Given values are once, few, many or a class for expanded clones.

TGTGCCAGCAGCTTAAACAGGGATTATGGCTACACCTTC	CASSLNRDYGYTF	TRBJ1-2	NA	TRBV7-2	NA
TGTGCCAGCTCACAAGACAGGGGATCGCGGGGCTACACCTTC	CASSQDRGSRGYTF	TRBJ1-2	NA	TRBV18	TRBD1
TGTGCCAGCAGTCAGGGGTTAGACACTGAAGCTTTCTTT	CASSQGLDTEAFF	TRBJ1-1	NA	TRBV7-3	NA
TGTGCCAGCAGTTTCAGGGAAGTGGCTTTCTTT	CASSFREVAFF	TRBJ1-1	NA	TRBV12-3/TRBV12-4	NA
TGTGCCAGCAGTTTCCAGGCCCAGAACACTGAAGCTTTCTTT	CASSFQAQNTEAFF	TRBJ1-1	NA	TRBV27	NA
TGTGCCAGTAGTACCAGGGGAAACACCGGGGAGCTGTTTTTT	CASSTRGNTGELFF	TRBJ2-2	NA	TRBV19	NA
TGTGCCTGGAGTCGGGACAGACCCTATGGCTACACCTTC	CAWSRDRPYGYTF	TRBJ1-2	NA	TRBV30	TRBD1
TGTGCCAGCAGCTTAAGACTAGCGGTGCCTAACGAGCAGTACTTC	CASSLRLAVPNEQYF	TRBJ2-7	NA	TRBV7-3	TRBD2
TGTGCCAGCAGACGCGGGCCCTACTGGAACACTGAAGCTTTCTTT	CASRRGPYWNTEAFF	TRBJ1-1	NA	TRBV6-5	NA
TGTGCCAGCAGCTTAGGACAGGGGACGAATAACTATGGCTACACCTTC	CASSLGQGTNNYGYTF	TRBJ1-2	NA	TRBV7-9	TRBD1
TGTGCCAGCAGACCGGCCCAGGGCCAAAAACTGTTTTTT	CASRPAQGQKLFF	TRBJ1-4	few	TRBV7-9	NA
TGTGCCAGCTCCCCCGACAGGGGATCTGAAGCTTTCTTT	CASSPDRGSEAFF	TRBJ1-1	NA	TRBV18	TRBD1
TGTGCCAGCAGCCAGAACCTTCAGCCCCAGCATTTT	CASSQNLQPQHF	TRBJ1-5	NA	TRBV7-9	NA
TGCGCCAGCAGCCTGGGACTAGCGGCCCCTTTGAATGAGCAGTTCTTC	CASSLGLAAPLNEQFF	TRBJ2-1	NA	TRBV4-1	TRBD2
TGTGCCACCAGTGATCCTGGACAGGAAGGTCAGCCCCAGCATTTT	CATSDPGQEGQPQHF	TRBJ1-5	NA	TRBV24-1	TRBD1
TGTGCCAGCAGCTTAGTTGGCGGGGGGGCGGGTGAGACCCAGTACTTC	CASSLVGGGAGETQYF	TRBJ2-5	NA	TRBV11-2	TRBD2
TGTGCCAGCAGTTACCGGGACAGGGGCAGCAATCAGCCCCAGCATTTT	CASSYRDRGSNQPQHF	TRBJ1-5	NA	TRBV6-6	TRBD1
TGTGCCACGACGGGGGGGTCTCAAGAGACCCAGTACTTC	CATTGGSQETQYF	TRBJ2-5	NA	TRBV24-1	TRBD2
TGTGCCAGCAGCCCCGGGACAGGATCGAACACTGAAGCTTTCTTT	CASSPGTGSNTEAFF	TRBJ1-1	NA	TRBV5-4	TRBD1
TGTGCCAGCAGCTTAGATGCAGGATACGCTGAAGCTTTCTTT	CASSLDAGYAEAFF	TRBJ1-1	NA	TRBV11-2	NA
TGCGCCAGCAGCTTGGACGGACAGGGGGCCGAAGCTTTCTTT	CASSLDGQGAEAFF	TRBJ1-1	NA	TRBV5-1	TRBD1
TGTGCCAGCAGCTTATCATACGAGGGAGAGCAGTACTTC	CASSLSYEGEQYF	TRBJ2-7	NA	TRBV11-3	NA
TGCGCCAGCAGCCAAGATAGGACAGGGGTTTACTATGGCTACACCTTC	CASSQDRTGVYYGYTF	TRBJ1-2	NA	TRBV4-3	TRBD1
TGCGCCAGCAGCTTGGACGAGACGGGACAGGGTGGTGGCTACACCTTC	CASSLDETGQGGGYTF	TRBJ1-2	NA	TRBV5-1	TRBD1
TGCGCCAGCAGTGAGTCATACAGTAGCAATCAGCCCCAGCATTTT	CASSESYSSNQPQHF	TRBJ1-5	NA	TRBV10-2	NA
TGCGCCAGCCAACTGGAGAAAAACACTGAAGCTTTCTTT	CASQLEKNTEAFF	TRBJ1-1	NA	TRBV5-1	NA
TGTGCCAGCCGTTATAGAGTAGGGACAGGGGCCTATGGCTACACCTTC	CASRYRVGTGAYGYTF	TRBJ1-2	NA	TRBV6-5	TRBD1
TGTGCCAGCAGCCCCACAGGGGTCGGGAGCAATGAGCAGTTCTTC	CASSPTGVGSNEQFF	TRBJ2-1	NA	TRBV7-9	NA
TGTGCCAGCAGCTTAGCCGGGACAGGGGGCGGTGGCTACACCTTC	CASSLAGTGGGGYTF	TRBJ1-2	once	TRBV7-2	TRBD1
TGTGCCAGCAGCCAGCTAGGGGCAGATACGCAGTATTTT	CASSQLGADTQYF	TRBJ2-3	NA	TRBV14	NA
TGTGCCAGCAGTTTAAGATGGGCCGAATCAAGGGGGCAGTTCTTC	CASSLRWAESRGQFF	TRBJ2-1	NA	TRBV27	NA
TGCGCCAGCAGCTTGCAGGGGGCGAGCACTGAAGCTTTCTTT	CASSLQGASTEAFF	TRBJ1-1	NA	TRBV5-1	TRBD1
TGTGCCAGCAGTTACTCGAGGACAGGGGATGGTGGCTACACCTTC	CASSYSRTGDGGYTF	TRBJ1-2	NA	TRBV6-6	TRBD1
TGTGCCAGCAGTTTTTATAATGAGCAGTTCTTC	CASSFYNEQFF	TRBJ2-1	NA	TRBV12-3/TRBV12-4	NA
TGCGCCAGCAGTGAGACAGGGTACTATGGCTACACCTTC	CASSETGYYGYTF	TRBJ1-2	NA	TRBV10-1	NA
TGTGCCAGCAGCTTGTCCGTTGGGGGGGGCGGAGAGTACCTAAGAGAGACCCAGTACTTC	CASSLSVGGGGEYLRETQYF	TRBJ2-5	NA	TRBV5-4	NA
TGTGCCAGCAGTTTATTGGGGGGGACGGACGAGCAGTACTTC	CASSLLGGTDEQYF	TRBJ2-7	NA	TRBV27	TRBD2
TGTGCCAGCAGCCAAGATCGAGCGGGGGGCCTTAACACCGGGGAGCTGTTTTTT	CASSQDRAGGLNTGELFF	TRBJ2-2	NA	TRBV4-2	TRBD2
TGTGCCAGCAACAGTTTGGTTAAGTACACTGAAGCTTTCTTT	CASNSLVKYTEAFF	TRBJ1-1	NA	TRBV28	NA
TGTGCCAGCAGTATGAGGACAGGGCTTGAGCAGTACTTC	CASSMRTGLEQYF	TRBJ2-7	few	TRBV6-5	TRBD1
TGCAGCGTTGCGGGACAGGCGAGCTCCTACGAGCAGTACTTC	CSVAGQASSYEQYF	TRBJ2-7	NA	TRBV29-1	TRBD1
TGTGCCATCAGATCGACAGGCAATCCCTACGAGCAGTACTTC	CAIRSTGNPYEQYF	TRBJ2-7	once	TRBV10-3	NA
TGCGCCAGCAGCTTTACATCTTCTAGGAGCGGGGTATACAATGAGCAGTTCTTC	CASSFTSSRSGVYNEQFF	TRBJ2-1	NA	TRBV5-1	TRBD2
TGTGCCAGCAGCCCCTACGGCAGGGTGAACACTGAAGCTTTCTTT	CASSPYGRVNTEAFF	TRBJ1-1	NA	TRBV3-1/TRBV3-2	NA
TGTGCCAGCAGCCCAACGGGAGAGTTCTATGGCTACACCTTC	CASSPTGEFYGYTF	TRBJ1-2	NA	TRBV7-3	NA